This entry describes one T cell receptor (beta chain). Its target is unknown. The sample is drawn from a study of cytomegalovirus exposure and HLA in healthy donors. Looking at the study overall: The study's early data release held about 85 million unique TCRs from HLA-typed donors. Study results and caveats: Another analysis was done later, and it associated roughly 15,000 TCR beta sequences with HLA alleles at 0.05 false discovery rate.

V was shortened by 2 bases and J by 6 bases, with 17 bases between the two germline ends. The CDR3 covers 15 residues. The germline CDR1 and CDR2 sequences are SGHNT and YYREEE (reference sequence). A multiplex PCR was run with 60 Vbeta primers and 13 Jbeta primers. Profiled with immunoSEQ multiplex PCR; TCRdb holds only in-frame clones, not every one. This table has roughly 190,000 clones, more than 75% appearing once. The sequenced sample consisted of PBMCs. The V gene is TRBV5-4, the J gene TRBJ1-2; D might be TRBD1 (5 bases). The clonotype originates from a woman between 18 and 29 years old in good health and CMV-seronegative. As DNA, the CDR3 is TGTGCCAGCAGCTTTAAAGTCCAGGGCGGCGATGGCTACACCTTC. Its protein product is CASSFKVQGGDGYTF.